The entry below gives a single TCR beta chain sequence along with its context. Antigen specificity is unknown. CDR3 length: 14 amino acids. After removal of 0 bases from V and 7 bases from J, the junction contained 4 bases not matched to a gene. CDR1 is SGHRS and CDR2 is YFSETQ in the germline V gene. The sample is drawn from a study of a mutant IDH1 vaccine in newly diagnosed glioma. Study-wide context: Vaccinations were initiated 4-6 weeks following radiotherapy alone, or were given together with temozolomide cycles. There were approximately 60% males and 37.5% females among treated patients, whose mean age was 40.4 years. Study-level points and caveats: Pseudoprogression seemed unrelated to changes in top peripheral T cell clonotypes.

Profiling relied on immunoSEQ multiplex PCR, and the TCRdb table lists in-frame clones only, not all of them. This sample has around 54,000 clones; around 86% occur once, and the top ten carry around 1.5%. Specified time point: week 23, last vaccination. Vaccination used 300 ug of mutant IDH1 20-mer peptide per dose, with topical imiquimod. Donors had new IDH1-mutant astrocytomas of WHO grade 3 or 4 (ATRX-lost). This sequence originates from a man between 35 and 55 years old with glioma. This specimen was PBMCs, taken from a glioma patient whose treatment included an IDH1 peptide vaccine. This rearrangement joins TRBV5-1 to TRBJ2-4; 7 positions match TRBD1. This CDR3 is CASSLASGQNIQYF. For the CDR3, the DNA is TGCGCCAGCAGCTTGGCCTCGGGACAGAACATTCAGTACTTC.